This is a list of T cell receptor beta chains from one sample in a study of CD8+CD57+ T cells in acquired aplastic anemia. Via MiXCR, TCRdb re-called the reads, giving one row per CDR3 protein. The table records roughly 170,000 distinct CDR3 sequences, 63% of them present only once. Material: sorted CD4+, CD8+, or CD8+CD57+ T cells (not recorded which) from PBMCs. These receptors were taken from a human donor in good health. CDR3s include the opening cysteine and the closing phenylalanine or tryptophan. A D gene is named only where the DNA matches it firmly. Only part of the rows carry a size: once, few, many, or a class if the clone is expanded.

d_gene,abundance,j_gene,v_gene,CDR3aa,CDR3nt
NA,NA,TRBJ2-7,TRBV5-4,CASSLSGLNSYEQYF,TGTGCCAGCAGCTTATCAGGCCTTAACTCCTACGAGCAGTACTTC
NA,NA,TRBJ2-5,TRBV7-8,CASSLAQMTGQETQYF,TGTGCCAGCAGCTTAGCGCAGATGACAGGACAAGAGACCCAGTACTTC
TRBD1,NA,TRBJ2-3,TRBV9,CASTIGQGADTQYF,TGTGCCAGCACCATCGGACAGGGGGCAGATACGCAGTATTTT
NA,NA,TRBJ2-3,TRBV29-1,CSCGTGASTDTQYF,TGCAGCTGCGGCACGGGAGCTAGCACAGATACGCAGTATTTT
TRBD1,many,TRBJ2-1,TRBV7-9,CASSLTGTGRNNEQFF,TGTGCCAGCAGCTTAACCGGGACAGGGAGGAACAATGAGCAGTTCTTC
TRBD2,NA,TRBJ2-1,TRBV7-3,CASSPASGSVNEQFF,TGTGCCAGCAGCCCCGCTAGCGGGAGCGTCAATGAGCAGTTCTTC
TRBD2,NA,TRBJ2-7,TRBV7-2,CASSLQLAGVDYEQYF,TGTGCCAGCAGCTTGCAGCTAGCGGGGGTCGACTACGAGCAGTACTTC
NA,NA,TRBJ2-7,TRBV7-8,CASSPETGVLEQYF,TGTGCCAGCAGCCCCGAGACAGGCGTGTTGGAGCAGTACTTC
TRBD2,NA,TRBJ2-7,TRBV29-1,CSVEDPGLAYEQYF,TGCAGCGTGGAAGACCCGGGACTAGCCTACGAGCAGTACTTC
NA,NA,TRBJ2-3,TRBV13,CASRQRGGDTQYF,TGTGCCAGCAGGCAAAGGGGAGGCGATACGCAGTATTTT
NA,NA,TRBJ1-2,TRBV25-1,CASSEGGPNYGYTF,TGTGCCAGCAGTGAGGGGGGCCCTAACTATGGCTACACCTTC